This TCR beta chain comes out of a study of immune cell composition in non-small cell lung cancer. Profiled with immunoSEQ multiplex PCR; TCRdb holds only in-frame clones, not every one. The sample contains approximately 6,700 clones, around 67% of which appear only once. Normal lung sampling was at least 3 cm from the tumour, as distant as possible. This clone is a singleton in its sample. The ends were cut back, 1 base at V and 8 bases at J, with 10 bases in the middle. The length of the CDR3 is 13 residues. Germline V gene lookup returns CDR1 SGHVS and CDR2 FQNEAQ. The TCR sequence derives from a human donor with non-small cell lung cancer. The sequencing input was non-adjacent lung tissue. This rearrangement joins TRBV7-8 to TRBJ2-3; no clear D gene. The CDR3 bases are TGTGCCAGCAGCTTAGATGGCCCTGGTACGCAGTATTTT. Its protein is CASSLDGPGTQYF. Variable domain in full (rest from reference TRBV7-8 and TRBJ2-3): GAGVSQSPRYKVAKRGQDVALRCDPISGHVSLFWYQQALGQGPEFLTYFQNEAQLDKSGLPSDRFFAERPEGSVSTLKIQRTQQEDSAVYLCASSLDGPGTQYFGPGTRLTVL.